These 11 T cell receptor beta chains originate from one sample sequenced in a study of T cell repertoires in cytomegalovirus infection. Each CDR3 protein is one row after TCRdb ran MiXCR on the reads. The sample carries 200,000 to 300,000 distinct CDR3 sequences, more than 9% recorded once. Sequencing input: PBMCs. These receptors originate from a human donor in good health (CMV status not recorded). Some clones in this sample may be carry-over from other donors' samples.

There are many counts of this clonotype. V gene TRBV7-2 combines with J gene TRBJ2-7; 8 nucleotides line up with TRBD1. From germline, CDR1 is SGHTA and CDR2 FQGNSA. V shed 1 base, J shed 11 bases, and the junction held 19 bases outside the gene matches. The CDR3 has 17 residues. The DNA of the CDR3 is TGTGCCAGCAGCTTAGGGACTGGACAGGGTGGGGGGATGGGAGAGTACTTC. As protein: CASSLGTGQGGGMGEYF.

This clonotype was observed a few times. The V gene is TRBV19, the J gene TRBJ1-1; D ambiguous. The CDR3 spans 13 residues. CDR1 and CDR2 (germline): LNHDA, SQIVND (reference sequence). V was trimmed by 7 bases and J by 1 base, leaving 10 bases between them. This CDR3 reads CASTRRRNTEAFF. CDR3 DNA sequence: TGTGCCAGTACGAGACGGAGGAACACTGAAGCTTTCTTT.

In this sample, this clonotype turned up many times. As DNA, the CDR3 is TGTGCCAGCAGCCCCGCTTCCCCAACAGAGCAGTTCTTC. This gives the protein CASSPASPTEQFF. The chain is built from TRBV9 and TRBJ2-1; D not resolved. V was clipped by 4 bases and J by 10 bases, with 15 bases between them. CDR1 is SGDLS, CDR2 YYNGEE, per germline. This CDR3 contains 13 residues.

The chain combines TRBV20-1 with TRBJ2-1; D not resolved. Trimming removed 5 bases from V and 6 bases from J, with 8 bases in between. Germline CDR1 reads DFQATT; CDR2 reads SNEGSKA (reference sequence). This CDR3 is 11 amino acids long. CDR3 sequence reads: CSAFLANEQFF. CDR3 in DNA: TGCAGTGCTTTTTTGGCCAATGAGCAGTTCTTC.

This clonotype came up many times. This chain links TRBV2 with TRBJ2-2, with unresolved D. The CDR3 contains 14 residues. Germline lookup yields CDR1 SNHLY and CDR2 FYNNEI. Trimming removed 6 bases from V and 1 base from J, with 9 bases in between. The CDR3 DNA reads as TGTGCCAGCAGACCTTCGAGGAACACCGGGGAGCTGTTTTTT. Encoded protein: CASRPSRNTGELFF.

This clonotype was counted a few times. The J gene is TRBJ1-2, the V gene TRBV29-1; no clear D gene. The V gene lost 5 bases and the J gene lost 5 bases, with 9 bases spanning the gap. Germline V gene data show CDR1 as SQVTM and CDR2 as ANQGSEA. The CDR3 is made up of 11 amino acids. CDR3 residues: CSVIRDYGYTF. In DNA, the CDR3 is TGCAGCGTTATTCGGGATTATGGCTACACCTTC.

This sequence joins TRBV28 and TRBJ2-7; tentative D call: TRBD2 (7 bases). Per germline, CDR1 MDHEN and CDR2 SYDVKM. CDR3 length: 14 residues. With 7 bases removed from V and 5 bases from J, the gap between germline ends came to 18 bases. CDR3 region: CASTGAGARNEQYF. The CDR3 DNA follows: TGTGCCAGCACCGGGGCGGGGGCGCGTAACGAGCAGTACTTC.

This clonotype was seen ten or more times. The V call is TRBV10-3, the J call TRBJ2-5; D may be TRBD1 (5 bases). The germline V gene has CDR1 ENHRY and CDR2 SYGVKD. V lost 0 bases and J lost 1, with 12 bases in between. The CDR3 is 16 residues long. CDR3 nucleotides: TGTGCCATCAGTGAGTCGATCACAGGCCTCCAAGAGACCCAGTACTTC. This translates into CAISESITGLQETQYF.

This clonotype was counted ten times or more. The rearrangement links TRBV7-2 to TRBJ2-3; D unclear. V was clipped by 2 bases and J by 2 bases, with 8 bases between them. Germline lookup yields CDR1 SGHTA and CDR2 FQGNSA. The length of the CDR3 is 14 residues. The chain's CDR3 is CASSLTKATDTQYF. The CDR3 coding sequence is TGTGCCAGCAGCTTAACTAAGGCCACAGATACGCAGTATTTT.

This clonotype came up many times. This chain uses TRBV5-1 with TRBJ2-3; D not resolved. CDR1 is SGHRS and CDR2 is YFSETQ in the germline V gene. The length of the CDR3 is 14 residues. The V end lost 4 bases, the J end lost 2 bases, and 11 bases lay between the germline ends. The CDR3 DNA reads TGCGCCAGCAGCCCCCCGATCCCCACAGATACGCAGTATTTT. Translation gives CASSPPIPTDTQYF.

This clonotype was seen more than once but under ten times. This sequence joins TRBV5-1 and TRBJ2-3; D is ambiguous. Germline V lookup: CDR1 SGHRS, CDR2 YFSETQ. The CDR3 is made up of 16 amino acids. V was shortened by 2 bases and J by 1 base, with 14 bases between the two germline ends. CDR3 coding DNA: TGCGCCAGCAGCTTAGTCAGAGCATCCCGCACAGATACGCAGTATTTT. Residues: CASSLVRASRTDTQYF.